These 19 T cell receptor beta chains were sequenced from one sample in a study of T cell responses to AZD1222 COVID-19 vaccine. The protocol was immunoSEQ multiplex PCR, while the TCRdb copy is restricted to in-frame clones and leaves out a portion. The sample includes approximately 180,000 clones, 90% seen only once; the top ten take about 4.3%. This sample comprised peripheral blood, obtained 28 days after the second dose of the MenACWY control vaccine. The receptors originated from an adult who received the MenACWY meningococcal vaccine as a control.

CDR3 residues: CASSYGGEETQYF. CDR3 bases: TGTGCCAGCAGTTACGGGGGGGAAGAGACCCAGTACTTC. This sequence joins TRBV6-5 and TRBJ2-5; 7 bases are a match to TRBD2. This CDR3 is built from 13 residues. The V gene end was trimmed by 2 bases and the J gene end by 3 bases; junction bases not matched to a gene: 0. CDR1 is MNHEY, CDR2 SVGAGI, per germline.

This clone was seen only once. The DNA of the CDR3 is TGCGCCAGCAGCCAGGGGCGAGTAGCCTACGGCTACACCTTC. Translating gives CASSQGRVAYGYTF. V is TRBV4-3 and J is TRBJ1-2; tentative D call: TRBD1 (5 bases). Looked up from germline, CDR1 is LGHNA and CDR2 is YSLEER. There are 14 residues in the CDR3. Trimming stripped 3 bases from V and 8 bases from J, with 16 bases between.

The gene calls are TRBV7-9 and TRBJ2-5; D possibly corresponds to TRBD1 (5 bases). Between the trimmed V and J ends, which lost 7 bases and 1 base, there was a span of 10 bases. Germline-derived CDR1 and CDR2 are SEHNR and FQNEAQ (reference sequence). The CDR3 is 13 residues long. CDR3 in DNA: TGTGCCAGCACCCCTGACAGCCAAGAGACCCAGTACTTC. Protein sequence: CASTPDSQETQYF. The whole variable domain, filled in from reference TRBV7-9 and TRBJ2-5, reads DTGVSQNPRHKITKRGQNVTFRCDPISEHNRLYWYRQTLGQGPEFLTYFQNEAQLEKSRLLSDRFSAERPKGSFSTLEIQRTEQGDSAMYLCASTPDSQETQYFGPGTRLLVL.

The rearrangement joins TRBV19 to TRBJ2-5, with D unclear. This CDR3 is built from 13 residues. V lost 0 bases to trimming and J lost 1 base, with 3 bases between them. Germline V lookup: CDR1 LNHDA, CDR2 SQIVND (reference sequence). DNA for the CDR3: TGTGCCAGTAGTATAGACCCCCAAGAGACCCAGTACTTC. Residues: CASSIDPQETQYF.

In DNA, the CDR3 is TGCAGCGTTGGGAGCGGCTCCTACGAGCAGTACTTC. This codes for CSVGSGSYEQYF. The V and J genes are TRBV29-1 and TRBJ2-7, with a tentative D call TRBD2 (5 bases). The CDR3 contains 12 residues. The V gene lost 4 bases and the J gene lost 0 bases, with 7 bases spanning the gap. In germline, CDR1 is SQVTM, CDR2 ANQGSEA.

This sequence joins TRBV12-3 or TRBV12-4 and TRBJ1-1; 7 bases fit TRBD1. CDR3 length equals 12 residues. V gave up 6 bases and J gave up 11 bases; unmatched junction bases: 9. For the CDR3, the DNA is TGTGCCAGCAGCTTACAGGGGAGTAGGGCTTTCTTT. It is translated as CASSLQGSRAFF.

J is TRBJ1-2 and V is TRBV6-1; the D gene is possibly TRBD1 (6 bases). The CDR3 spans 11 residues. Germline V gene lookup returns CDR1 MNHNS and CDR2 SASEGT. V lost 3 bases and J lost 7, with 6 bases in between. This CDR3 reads CASSDRGGYTF. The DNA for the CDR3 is TGTGCCAGCAGTGACAGGGGTGGCTACACCTTC.

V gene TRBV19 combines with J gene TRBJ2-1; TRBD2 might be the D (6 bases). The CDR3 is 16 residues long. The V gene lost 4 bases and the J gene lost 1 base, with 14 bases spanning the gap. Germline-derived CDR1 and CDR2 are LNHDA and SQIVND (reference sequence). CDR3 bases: TGTGCCAGTAGTACACAGACTAGTACGTCCTACAATGAGCAGTTCTTC. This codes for CASSTQTSTSYNEQFF.

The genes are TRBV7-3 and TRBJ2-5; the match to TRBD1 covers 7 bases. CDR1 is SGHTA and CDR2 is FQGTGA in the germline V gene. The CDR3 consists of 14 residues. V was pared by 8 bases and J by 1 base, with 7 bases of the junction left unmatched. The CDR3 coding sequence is TGTGCCAGCTCAACACAGGGGCGCCAAGAGACCCAGTACTTC. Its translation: CASSTQGRQETQYF.

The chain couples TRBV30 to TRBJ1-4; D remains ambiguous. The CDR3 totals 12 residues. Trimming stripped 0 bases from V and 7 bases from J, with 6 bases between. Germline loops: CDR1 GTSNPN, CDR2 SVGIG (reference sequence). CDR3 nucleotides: TGTGCCTGGAGTGTATCGGCTGAAAAACTGTTTTTT. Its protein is CAWSVSAEKLFF.

CDR3: CASSSRRLAGDTGELFF. For the CDR3, the DNA is TGTGCCAGCAGCTCCCGCCGACTAGCGGGTGACACCGGGGAGCTGTTTTTT. This chain connects TRBV7-6 to TRBJ2-2; 10 nucleotides align to TRBD2. Trimming took 4 bases from V and 3 from J; bases not matched to a gene: 8. Germline CDR1 and CDR2: SGHVS and FNYEAQ. CDR3 length: 17 residues.

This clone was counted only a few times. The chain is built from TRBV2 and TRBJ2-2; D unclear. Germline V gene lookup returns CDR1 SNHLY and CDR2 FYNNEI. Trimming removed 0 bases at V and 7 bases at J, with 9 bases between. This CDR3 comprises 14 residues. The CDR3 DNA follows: TGTGCCAGCAGTGAAGCGCGGACCTACGGGGAGCTGTTTTTT. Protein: CASSEARTYGELFF.

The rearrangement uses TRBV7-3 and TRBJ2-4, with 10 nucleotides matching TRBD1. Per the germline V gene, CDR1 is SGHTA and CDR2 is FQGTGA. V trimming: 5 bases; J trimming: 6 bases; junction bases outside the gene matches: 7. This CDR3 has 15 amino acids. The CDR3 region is CASSKGQGTGNIQYF. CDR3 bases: TGTGCCAGCAGCAAGGGACAGGGGACGGGAAACATTCAGTACTTC.

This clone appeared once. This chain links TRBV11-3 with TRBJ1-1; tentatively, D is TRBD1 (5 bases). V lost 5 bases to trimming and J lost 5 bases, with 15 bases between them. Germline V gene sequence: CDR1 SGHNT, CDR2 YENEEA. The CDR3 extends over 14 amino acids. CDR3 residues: CASSPRSGGTEAFF. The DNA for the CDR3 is TGTGCCAGCAGCCCTCGAAGTGGGGGGACTGAAGCTTTCTTT.

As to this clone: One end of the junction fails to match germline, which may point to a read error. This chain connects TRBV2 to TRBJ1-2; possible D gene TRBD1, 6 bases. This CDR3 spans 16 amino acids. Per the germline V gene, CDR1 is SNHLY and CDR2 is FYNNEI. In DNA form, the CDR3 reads TGTGCCAGCAGTAAAGCAGGGGAAGTGGAAAACTATGGCTACACCTTC. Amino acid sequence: CASSKAGEVENYGYTF.

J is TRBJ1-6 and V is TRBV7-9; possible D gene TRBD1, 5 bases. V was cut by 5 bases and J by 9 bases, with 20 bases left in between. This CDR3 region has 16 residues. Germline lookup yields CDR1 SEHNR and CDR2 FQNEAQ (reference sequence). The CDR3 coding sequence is TGTGCCAGCAGCCGCGACTCTTCCCGAGGGGTTTCACCCCTCCACTTT. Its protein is CASSRDSSRGVSPLHF.

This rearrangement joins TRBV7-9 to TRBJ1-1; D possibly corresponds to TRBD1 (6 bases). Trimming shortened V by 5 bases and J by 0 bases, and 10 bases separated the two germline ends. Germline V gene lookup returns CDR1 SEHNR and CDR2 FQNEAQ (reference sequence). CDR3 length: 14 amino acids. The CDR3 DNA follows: TGTGCCAGCAGCCCTCAGGGGTTGAACACTGAAGCTTTCTTT. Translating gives CASSPQGLNTEAFF.

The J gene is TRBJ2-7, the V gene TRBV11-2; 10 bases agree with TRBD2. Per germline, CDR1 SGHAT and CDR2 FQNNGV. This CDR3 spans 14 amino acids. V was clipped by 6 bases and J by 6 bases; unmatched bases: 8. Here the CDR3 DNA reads TGTGCCAGCAGATTCGCTAGCGGGAGTATCGAGCAGTACTTC. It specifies CASRFASGSIEQYF.

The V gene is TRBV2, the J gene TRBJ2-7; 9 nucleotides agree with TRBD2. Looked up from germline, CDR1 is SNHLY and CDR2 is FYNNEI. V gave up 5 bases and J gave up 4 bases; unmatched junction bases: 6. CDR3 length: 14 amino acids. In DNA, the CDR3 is TGTGCCAGCAGTTTTACAGCGGGAGGTTACGAGCAGTACTTC. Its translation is CASSFTAGGYEQYF.